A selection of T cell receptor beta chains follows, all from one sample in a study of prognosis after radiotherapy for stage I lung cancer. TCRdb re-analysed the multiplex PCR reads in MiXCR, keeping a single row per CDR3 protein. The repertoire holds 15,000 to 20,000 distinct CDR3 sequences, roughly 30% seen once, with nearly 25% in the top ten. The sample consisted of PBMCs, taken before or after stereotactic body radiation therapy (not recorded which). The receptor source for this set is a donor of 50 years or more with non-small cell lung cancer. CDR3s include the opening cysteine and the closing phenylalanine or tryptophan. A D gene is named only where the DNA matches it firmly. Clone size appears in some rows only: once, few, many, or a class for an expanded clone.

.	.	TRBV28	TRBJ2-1	CASSGGAWESFYNEQFF	TGTGCCAGCAGCGGGGGCGCTTGGGAAAGCTTTTACAATGAGCAGTTCTTC
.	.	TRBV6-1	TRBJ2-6	CASSDFDSSGANVMIF	TGTGCCAGCAGTGATTTTGATTCCTCTGGGGCCAACGTCATGATTTTC
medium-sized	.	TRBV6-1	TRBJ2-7	CASSESAASSYEQYF	TGTGCCAGCAGTGAGTCTGCGGCGAGCTCCTACGAGCAGTACTTC
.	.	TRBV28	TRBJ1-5	CASSLFREGKPQHF	TGTGCCAGCAGTTTATTCAGGGAGGGGAAGCCACAGCATTTT
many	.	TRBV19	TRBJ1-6	CASSVGEGYRSPLHF	TGTGCCAGTAGCGTCGGCGAGGGGTATCGCTCACCCCTCCACTTT
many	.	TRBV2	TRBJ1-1	CASSASSGKNTEAFF	TGTGCCAGCAGTGCTTCGTCGGGGAAGAACACTGAAGCTTTCTTT
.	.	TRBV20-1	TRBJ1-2	CSAREVSNYCYTF	TGCAGTGCCCGAGAGGTGTCTAACTATTGCTACACCTTC
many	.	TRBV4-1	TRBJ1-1	CASSQDLGSMNTEAFF	TGCGCCAGCAGCCAAGATTTGGGCAGCATGAACACTGAAGCTTTCTTT
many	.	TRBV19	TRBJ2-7	CASSIGSGPSSYEQYF	TGTGCCAGTAGTATAGGAAGCGGGCCCAGCTCCTACGAGCAGTACTTC
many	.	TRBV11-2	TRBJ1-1	CASSLGRSTEAFF	TGTGCCAGCAGCTTAGGGCGGTCAACTGAAGCTTTCTTT